In this sample, the clone carrying this TCR beta chain turned up a few times. Its matching antigen is unknown. These data belong to a study of beta chain features in type 1 diabetes. Regarding the study as a whole: Moderate but significant shortening of TCRB CDR3s was recorded in all four CD4+ subsets from Type 1 diabetes patients.

The whole isolated RNA underwent reverse transcription, so sequencing captured expressed TCRB transcripts. The table came from immunoSEQ multiplex PCR; TCRdb's copy has only in-frame clones and leaves some out. Of hundreds of thousands of clones listed, around 15% are singletons. The CDR3 sequence is 15 residues long. CDR1 SGDLS and CDR2 YYNGEE come from the germline V gene. Trimming cost V 7 bases and J 1 base, with 16 bases left between them. This clonotype was sampled from a man between 18 and 29 years old with type 1 diabetes. Sequences were obtained from naive CD4+ T cells from blood. The V call is TRBV9, the J call TRBJ2-3; D may match TRBD1 or TRBD2 (5 bases each). CDR3: CASGLGQGGTDTQYF. The CDR3 bases are TGTGCCAGCGGTTTGGGTCAGGGAGGCACAGATACGCAGTATTTT.